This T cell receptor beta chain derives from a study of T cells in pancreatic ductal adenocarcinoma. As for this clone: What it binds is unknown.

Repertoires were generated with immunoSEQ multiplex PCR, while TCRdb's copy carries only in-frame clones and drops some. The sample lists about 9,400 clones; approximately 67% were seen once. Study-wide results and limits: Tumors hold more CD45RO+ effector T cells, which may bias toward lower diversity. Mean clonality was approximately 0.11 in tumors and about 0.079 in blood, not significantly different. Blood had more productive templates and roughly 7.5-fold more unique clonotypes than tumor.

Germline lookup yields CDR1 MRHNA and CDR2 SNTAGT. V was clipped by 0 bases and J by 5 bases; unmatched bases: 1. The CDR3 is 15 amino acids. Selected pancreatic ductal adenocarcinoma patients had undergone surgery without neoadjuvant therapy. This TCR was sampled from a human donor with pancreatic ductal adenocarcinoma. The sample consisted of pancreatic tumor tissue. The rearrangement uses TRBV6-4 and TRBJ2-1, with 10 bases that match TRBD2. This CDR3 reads CASSDSTSGNNEQFF. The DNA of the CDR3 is TGTGCCAGCAGTGACTCCACTAGCGGGAACAATGAGCAGTTCTTC.